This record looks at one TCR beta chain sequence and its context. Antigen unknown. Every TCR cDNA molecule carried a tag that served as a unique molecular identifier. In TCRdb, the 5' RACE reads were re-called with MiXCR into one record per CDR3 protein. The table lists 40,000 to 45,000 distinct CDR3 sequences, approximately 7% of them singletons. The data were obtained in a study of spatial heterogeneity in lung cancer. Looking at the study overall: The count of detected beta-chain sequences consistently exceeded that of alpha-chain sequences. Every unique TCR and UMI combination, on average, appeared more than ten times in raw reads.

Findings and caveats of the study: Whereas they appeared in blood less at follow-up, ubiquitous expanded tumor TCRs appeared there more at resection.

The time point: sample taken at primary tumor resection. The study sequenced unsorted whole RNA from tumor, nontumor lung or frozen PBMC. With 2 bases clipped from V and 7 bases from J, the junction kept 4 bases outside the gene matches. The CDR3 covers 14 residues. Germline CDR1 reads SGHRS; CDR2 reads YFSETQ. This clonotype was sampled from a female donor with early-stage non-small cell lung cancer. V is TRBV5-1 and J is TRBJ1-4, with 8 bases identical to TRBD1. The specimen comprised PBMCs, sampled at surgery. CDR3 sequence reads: CASSLAGQGEKLFF. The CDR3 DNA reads TGCGCCAGCAGCTTAGCCGGACAGGGTGAAAAACTGTTTTTT.